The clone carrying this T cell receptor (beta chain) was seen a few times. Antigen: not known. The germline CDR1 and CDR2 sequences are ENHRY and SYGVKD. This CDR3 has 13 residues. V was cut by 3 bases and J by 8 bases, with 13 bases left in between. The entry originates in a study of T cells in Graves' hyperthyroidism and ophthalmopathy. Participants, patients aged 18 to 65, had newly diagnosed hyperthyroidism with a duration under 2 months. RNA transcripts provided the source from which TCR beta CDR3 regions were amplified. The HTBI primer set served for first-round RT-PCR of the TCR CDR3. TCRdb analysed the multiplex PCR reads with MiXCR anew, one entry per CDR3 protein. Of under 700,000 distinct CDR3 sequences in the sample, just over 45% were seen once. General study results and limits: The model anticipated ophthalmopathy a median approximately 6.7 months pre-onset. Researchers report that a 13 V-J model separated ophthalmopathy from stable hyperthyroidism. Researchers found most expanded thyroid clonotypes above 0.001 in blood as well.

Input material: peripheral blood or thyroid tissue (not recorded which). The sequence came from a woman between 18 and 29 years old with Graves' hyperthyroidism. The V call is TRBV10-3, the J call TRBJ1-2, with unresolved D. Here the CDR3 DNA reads TGTGCCATCAGTGACGGGGTCATTAACGGCTACACCTTC. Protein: CAISDGVINGYTF.